What follows are 5 T cell receptor beta chains derived from one specimen sequenced in a study of blood T cell repertoires in COVID-19. Generated by immunoSEQ multiplex PCR, the TCRdb table keeps only in-frame clones and is missing some. Here the sample spans more than 150,000 clones, 90% being singletons. The sequenced sample consisted of peripheral blood. These receptors all come from a man between 50 and 59 years old with acute or convalescent COVID-19.

The DNA for the CDR3 is TGTGCCAGCAGCCTCGGGGCGGCAGGGGATGAAAAACTGTTTTTT. Translation: CASSLGAAGDEKLFF. The chain has TRBV9 and TRBJ1-4; possibly TRBD1 for D (6 bases). V was clipped by 4 bases and J by 6 bases, with 16 bases between them. CDR1 and CDR2 from the germline V gene are SGDLS and YYNGEE. This CDR3 spans 15 amino acids.

The J gene is TRBJ2-7, the V gene TRBV19; D perhaps matches TRBD2 (5 bases). The length of the CDR3 is 16 residues. V dropped 1 base and J dropped 4 bases, with 17 bases sitting between them. Per the germline V gene, CDR1 is LNHDA and CDR2 is SQIVND (reference sequence). In nucleotides, the CDR3 is TGTGCCAGTAGTATAGGGGGAGCAGCCGCGGGTTACGAGCAGTACTTC. It translates to CASSIGGAAAGYEQYF.

This clone was seen a single time. The chain is built from TRBV27 and TRBJ2-3; a weak D match, TRBD2 (6 bases). CDR1 MNHEY and CDR2 SMNVEV come from the germline V gene (reference sequence). This CDR3 contains 14 residues. Trimming left V 7 bases short and J 0 bases short, with 11 bases between. The CDR3 is CASKTAGSTDTQYF. The CDR3 region has the DNA TGTGCCAGCAAAACCGCGGGGAGCACAGATACGCAGTATTTT.

This chain links TRBV3-1 (or the pseudogene TRBV3-2) with TRBJ1-5; TRBD1 might be the D (5 bases). Germline CDR1 LGHDT, CDR2 YNNKEL (reference sequence). The CDR3 totals 13 residues. Trimming took off 1 base at V and 5 bases at J, with 6 bases between the two ends. The CDR3 here is CASSQGGDQPQHF. In DNA form, the CDR3 reads TGTGCCAGCAGCCAAGGGGGCGATCAGCCCCAGCATTTT.

The chain links TRBV5-1 to TRBJ1-5; TRBD1 matches 8 bases. The V and J ends lost 0 bases and 6 bases, in that order; junction bases with no gene match: 5. Germline V gene sequence: CDR1 SGHRS, CDR2 YFSETQ. The CDR3 has 15 residues. The CDR3 region is CASSLAGTGGQPQHF. CDR3 nucleotide sequence: TGCGCCAGCAGCTTGGCCGGAACAGGGGGTCAGCCCCAGCATTTT.